Below, one T cell receptor beta chain is given with its context. Antigen unknown. This record belongs to a study of cytomegalovirus exposure and HLA in healthy donors. The study's findings and limits: A later analysis showed TCR association rates differing by HLA locus, peaking at DRB1 and lowest at HLA-C. According to a later analysis, donors in an Asian-associated ancestry cluster reportedly had fewer N-insertions than the roughly 720-donor mean. In an earlier analysis, in about 530 donors, most V segments appeared productive either ~87% or ~30% of the time.

PCR amplification relied on 60 Vbeta primers (plus 13 Jbeta primers). The protocol was immunoSEQ multiplex PCR, while the TCRdb copy is restricted to in-frame clones and leaves out a portion. The sample shows 180,000 or so clones, around 82% of them seen only once. Germline loops: CDR1 GTSNPN, CDR2 SVGIG (reference sequence). The CDR3 runs to 15 residues. Trimming took 0 bases from V and 2 from J, leaving 11 bases between them. Sequences were obtained from PBMCs. The chain recombines TRBV30 with TRBJ1-5, with D unresolved. The TCR comes from a woman younger than 45 in good health and CMV-seropositive. This CDR3 is CAWSVRGIGNQPQHF. CDR3 DNA sequence: TGTGCCTGGAGTGTACGGGGAATCGGCAATCAGCCCCAGCATTTT.